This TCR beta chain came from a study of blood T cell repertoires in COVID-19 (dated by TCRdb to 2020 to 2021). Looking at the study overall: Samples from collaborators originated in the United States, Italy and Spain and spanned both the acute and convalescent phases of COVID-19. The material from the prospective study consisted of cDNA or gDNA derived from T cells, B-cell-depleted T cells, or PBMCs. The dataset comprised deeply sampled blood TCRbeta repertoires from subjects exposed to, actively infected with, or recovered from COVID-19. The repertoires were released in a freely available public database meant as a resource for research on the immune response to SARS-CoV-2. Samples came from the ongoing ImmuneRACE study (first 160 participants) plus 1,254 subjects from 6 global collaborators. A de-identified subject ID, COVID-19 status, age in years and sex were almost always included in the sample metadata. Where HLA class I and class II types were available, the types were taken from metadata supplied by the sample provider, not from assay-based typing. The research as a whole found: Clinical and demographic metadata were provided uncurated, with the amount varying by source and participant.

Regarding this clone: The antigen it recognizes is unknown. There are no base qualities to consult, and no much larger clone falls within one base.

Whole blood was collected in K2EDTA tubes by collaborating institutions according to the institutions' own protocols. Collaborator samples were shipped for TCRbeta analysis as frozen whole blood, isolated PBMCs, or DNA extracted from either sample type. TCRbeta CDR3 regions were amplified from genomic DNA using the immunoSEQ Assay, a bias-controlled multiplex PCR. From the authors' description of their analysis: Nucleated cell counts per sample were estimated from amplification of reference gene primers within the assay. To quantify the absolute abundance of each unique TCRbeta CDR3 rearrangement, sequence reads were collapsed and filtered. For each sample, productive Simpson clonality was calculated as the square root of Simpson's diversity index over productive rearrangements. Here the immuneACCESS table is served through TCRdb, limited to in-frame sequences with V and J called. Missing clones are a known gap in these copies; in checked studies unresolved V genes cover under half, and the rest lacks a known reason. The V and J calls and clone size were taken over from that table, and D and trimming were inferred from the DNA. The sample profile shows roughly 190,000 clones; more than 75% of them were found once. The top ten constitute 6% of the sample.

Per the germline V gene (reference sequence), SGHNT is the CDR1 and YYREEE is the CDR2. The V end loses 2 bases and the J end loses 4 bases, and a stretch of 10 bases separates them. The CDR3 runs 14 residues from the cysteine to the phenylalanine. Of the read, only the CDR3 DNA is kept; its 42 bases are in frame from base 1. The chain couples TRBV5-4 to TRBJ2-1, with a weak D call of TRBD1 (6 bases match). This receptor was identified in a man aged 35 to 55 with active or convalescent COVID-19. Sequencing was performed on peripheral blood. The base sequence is TGTGCCAGCAGCTTCAGGGGAACGTACAATGAGCAGTTCTTC. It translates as CASSFRGTYNEQFF. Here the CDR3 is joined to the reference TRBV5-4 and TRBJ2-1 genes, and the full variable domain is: ETGVTQSPTHLIKTRGQQVTLRCSSQSGHNTVSWYQQALGQGPQFIFQYYREEENGRGNFPPRFSGLQFPNYSSELNVNALELDDSALYLCASSFRGTYNEQFFGPGTRLTVL.